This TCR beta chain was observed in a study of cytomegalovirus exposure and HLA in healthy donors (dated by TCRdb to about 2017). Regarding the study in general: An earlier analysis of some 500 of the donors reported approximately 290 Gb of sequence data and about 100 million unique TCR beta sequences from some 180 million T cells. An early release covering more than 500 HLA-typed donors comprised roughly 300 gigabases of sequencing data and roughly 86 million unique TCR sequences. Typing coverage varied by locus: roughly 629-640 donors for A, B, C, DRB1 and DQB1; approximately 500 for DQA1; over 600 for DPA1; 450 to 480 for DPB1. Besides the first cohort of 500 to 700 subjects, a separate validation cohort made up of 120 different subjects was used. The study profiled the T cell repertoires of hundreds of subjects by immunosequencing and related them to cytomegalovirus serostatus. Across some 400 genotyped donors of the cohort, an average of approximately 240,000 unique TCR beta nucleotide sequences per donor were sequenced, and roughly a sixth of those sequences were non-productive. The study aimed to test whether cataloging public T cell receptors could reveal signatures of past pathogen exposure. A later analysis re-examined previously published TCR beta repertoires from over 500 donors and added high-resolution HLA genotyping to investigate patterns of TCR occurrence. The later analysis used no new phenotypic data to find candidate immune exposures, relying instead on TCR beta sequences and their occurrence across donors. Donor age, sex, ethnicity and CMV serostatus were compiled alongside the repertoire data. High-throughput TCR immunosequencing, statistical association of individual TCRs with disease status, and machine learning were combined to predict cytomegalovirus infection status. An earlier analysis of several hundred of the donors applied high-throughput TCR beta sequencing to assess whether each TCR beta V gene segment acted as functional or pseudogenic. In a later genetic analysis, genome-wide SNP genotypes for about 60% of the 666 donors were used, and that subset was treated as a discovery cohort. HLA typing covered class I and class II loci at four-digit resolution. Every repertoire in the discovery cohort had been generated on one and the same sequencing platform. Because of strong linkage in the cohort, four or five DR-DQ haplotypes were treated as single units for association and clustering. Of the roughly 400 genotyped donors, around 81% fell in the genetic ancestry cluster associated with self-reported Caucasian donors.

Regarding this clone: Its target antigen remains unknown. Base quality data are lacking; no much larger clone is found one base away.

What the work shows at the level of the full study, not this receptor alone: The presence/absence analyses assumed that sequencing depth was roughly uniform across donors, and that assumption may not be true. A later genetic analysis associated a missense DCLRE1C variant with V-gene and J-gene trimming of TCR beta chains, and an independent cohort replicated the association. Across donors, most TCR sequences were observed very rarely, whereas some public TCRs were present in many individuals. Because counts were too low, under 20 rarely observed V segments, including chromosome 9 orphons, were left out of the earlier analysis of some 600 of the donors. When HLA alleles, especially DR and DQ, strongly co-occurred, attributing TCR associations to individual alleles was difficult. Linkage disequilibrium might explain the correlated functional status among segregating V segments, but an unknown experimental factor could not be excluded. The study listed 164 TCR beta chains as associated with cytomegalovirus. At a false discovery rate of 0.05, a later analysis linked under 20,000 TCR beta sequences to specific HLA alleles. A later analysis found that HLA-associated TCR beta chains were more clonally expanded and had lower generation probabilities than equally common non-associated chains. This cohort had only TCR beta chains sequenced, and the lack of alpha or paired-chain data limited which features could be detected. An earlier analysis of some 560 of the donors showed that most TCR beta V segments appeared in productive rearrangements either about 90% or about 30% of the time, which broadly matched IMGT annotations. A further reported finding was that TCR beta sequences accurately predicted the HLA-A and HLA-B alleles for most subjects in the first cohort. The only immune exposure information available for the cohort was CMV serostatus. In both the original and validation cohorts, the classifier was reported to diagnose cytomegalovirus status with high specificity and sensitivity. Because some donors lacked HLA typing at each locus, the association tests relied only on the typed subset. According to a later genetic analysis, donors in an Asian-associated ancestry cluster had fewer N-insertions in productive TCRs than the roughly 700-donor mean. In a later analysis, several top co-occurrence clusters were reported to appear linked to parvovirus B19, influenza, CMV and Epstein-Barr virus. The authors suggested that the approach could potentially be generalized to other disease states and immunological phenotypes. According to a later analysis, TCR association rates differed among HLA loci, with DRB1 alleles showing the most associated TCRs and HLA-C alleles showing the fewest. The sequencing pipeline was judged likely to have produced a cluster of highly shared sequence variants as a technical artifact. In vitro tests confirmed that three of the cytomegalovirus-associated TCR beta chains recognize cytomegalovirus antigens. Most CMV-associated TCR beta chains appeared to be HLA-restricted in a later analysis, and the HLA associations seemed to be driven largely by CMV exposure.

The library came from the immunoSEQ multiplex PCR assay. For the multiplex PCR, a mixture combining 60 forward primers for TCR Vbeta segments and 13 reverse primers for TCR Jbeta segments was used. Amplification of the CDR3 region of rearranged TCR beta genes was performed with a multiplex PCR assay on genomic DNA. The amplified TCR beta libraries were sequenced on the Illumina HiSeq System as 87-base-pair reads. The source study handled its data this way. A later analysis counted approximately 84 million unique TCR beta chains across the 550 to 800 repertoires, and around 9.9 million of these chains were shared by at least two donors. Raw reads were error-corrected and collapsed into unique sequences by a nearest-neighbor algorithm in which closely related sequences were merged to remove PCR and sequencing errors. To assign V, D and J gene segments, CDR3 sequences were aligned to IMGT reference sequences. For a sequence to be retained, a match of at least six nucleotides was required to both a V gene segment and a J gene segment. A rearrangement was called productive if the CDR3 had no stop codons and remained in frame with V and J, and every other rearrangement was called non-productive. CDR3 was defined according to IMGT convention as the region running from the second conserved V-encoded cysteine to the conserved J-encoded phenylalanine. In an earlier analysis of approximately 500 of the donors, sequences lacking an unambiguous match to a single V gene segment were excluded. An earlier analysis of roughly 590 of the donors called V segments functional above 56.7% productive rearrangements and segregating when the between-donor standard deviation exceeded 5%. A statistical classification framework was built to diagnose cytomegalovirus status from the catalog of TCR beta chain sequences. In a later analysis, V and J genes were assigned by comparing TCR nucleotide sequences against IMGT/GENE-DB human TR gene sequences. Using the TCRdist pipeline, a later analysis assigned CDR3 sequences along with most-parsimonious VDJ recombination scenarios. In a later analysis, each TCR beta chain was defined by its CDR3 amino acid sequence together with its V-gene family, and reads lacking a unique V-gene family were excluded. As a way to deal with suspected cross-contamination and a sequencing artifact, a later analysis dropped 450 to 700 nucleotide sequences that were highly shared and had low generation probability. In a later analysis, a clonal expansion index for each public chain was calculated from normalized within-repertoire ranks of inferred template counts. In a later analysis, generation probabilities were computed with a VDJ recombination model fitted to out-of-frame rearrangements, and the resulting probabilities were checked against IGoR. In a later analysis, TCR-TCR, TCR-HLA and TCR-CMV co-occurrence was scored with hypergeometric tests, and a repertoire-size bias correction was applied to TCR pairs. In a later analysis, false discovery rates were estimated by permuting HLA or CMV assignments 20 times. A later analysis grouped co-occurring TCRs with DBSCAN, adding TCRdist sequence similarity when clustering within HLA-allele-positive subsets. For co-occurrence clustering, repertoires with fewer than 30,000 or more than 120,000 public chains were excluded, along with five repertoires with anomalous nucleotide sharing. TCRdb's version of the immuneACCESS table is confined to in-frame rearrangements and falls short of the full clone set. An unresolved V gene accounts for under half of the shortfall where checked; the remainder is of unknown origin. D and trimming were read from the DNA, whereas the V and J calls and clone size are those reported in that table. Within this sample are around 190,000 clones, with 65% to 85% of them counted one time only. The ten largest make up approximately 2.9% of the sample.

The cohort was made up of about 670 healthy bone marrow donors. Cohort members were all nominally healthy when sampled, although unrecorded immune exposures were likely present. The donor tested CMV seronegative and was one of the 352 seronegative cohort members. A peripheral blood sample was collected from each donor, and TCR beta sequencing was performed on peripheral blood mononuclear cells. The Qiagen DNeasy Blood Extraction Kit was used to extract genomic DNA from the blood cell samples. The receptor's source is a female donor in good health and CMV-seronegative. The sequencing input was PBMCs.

The CDR3 reads as follows: CATSRIHRTGLAGDSYEQYF. The bases are TGTGCCACCAGCAGAATACACCGAACGGGACTAGCGGGAGACTCCTACGAGCAGTACTTC. Recombination connected TRBV15 to TRBJ2-7; 14 nucleotides in the junction match TRBD2. CDR1 LNHNV and CDR2 YYDKDF were looked up in the germline V gene (reference sequence). There are 20 amino acids in the CDR3, from cysteine to phenylalanine inclusive. Just CDR3 DNA is preserved here, 60 bases in frame from base 1. For this chain, trimming is 2 bases at the V end and 0 bases at the J end, and the number of junction bases without a gene match is 12.